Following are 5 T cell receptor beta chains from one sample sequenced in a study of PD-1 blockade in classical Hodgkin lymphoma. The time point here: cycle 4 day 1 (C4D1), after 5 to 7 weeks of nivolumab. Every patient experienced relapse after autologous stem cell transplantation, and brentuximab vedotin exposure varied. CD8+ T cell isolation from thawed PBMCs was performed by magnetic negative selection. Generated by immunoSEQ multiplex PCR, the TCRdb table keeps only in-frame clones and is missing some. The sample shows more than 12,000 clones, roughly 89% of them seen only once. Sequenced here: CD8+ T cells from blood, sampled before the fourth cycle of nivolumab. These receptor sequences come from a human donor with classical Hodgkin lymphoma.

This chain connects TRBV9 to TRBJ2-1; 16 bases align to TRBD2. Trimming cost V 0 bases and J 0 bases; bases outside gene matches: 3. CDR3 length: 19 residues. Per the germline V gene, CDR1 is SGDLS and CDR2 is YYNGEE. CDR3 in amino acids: CASSVAGLAGGSSYNEQFF. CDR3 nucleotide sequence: TGTGCCAGCAGCGTAGCGGGACTAGCGGGAGGGAGCTCCTACAATGAGCAGTTCTTC. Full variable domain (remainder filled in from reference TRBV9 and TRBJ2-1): DSGVTQTPKHLITATGQRVTLRCSPRSGDLSVYWYQQSLDQGLQFLIQYYNGEERAKGNILERFSAQQFPDLHSELNLSSLELGDSALYFCASSVAGLAGGSSYNEQFFGPGTRLTVL.

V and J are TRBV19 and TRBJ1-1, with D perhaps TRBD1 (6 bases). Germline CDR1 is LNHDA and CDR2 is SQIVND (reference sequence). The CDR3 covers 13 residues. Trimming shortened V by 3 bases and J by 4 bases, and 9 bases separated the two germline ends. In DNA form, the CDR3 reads TGTGCCAGTAGTATCGGGGGGCCCACTGAAGCTTTCTTT. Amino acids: CASSIGGPTEAFF.

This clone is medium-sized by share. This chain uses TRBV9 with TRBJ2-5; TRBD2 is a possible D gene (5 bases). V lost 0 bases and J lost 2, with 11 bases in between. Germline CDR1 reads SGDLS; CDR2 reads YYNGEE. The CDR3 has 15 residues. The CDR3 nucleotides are TGTGCCAGCAGCGTAGTCGGGAACCCTCAAGAGACCCAGTACTTC. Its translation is CASSVVGNPQETQYF.

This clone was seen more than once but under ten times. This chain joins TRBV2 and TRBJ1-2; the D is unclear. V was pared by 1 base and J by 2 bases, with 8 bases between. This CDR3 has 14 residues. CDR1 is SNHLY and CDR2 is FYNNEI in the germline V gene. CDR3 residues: CASSEGPGNYGYTF. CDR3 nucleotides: TGTGCCAGCAGTGAAGGGCCCGGAAACTATGGCTACACCTTC.

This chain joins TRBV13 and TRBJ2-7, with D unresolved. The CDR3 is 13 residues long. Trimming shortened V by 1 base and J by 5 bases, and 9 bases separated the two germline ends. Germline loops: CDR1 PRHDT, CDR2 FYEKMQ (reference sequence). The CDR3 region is CASSLERRHEQYF. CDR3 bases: TGTGCCAGCAGCTTAGAACGTCGACACGAGCAGTACTTC.